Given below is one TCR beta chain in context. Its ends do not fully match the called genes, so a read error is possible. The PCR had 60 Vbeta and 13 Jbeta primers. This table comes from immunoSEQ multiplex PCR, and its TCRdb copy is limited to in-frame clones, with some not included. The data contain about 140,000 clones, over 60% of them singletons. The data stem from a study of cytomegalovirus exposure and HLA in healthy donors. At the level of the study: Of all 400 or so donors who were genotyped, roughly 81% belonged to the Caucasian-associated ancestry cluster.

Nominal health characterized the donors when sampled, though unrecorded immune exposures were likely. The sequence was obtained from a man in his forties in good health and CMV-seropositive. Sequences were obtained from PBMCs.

Here the CDR3 reads CASSIKWGDNEQFF. CDR3 sequence (DNA): TGTGCTAGCAGCATAAAGTGGGGGGACAATGAGCAGTTCTTC. This chain connects TRBV7-7 to TRBJ2-1, with a tentative D call TRBD2 (6 bases). The CDR3 contains 14 residues. Per the germline V gene, CDR1 is SSHAT and CDR2 is FNYEAQ (reference sequence). Filled out from reference TRBV7-7 and TRBJ2-1, the complete variable domain reads GAGVSQSPRYKVTKRGQDVTLRCDPISSHATLYWYQQALGQGPEFLTYFNYEAQPDKSGLPSDRFSAERPEGSISTLTIQRTEQRDSAMYRCASSIKWGDNEQFFGPGTRLTVL.